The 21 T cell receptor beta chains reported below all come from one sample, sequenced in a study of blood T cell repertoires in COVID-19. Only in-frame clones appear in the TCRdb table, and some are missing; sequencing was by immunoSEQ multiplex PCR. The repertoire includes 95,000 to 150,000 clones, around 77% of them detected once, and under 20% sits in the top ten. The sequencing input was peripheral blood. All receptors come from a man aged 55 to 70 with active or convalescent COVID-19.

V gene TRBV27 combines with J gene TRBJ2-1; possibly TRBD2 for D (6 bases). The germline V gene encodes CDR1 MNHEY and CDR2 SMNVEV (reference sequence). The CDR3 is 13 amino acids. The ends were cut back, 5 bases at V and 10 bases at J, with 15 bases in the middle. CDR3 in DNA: TGTGCCAGCAGTCCCTGGAGGGCATGGGAGCAGTTCTTC. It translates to CASSPWRAWEQFF.

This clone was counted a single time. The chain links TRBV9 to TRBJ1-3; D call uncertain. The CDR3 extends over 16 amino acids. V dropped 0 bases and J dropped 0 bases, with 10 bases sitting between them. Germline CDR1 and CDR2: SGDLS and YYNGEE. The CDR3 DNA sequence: TGTGCCAGCAGCGTAGCCCCGGGGAACTCTGGAAACACCATATATTTT. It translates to CASSVAPGNSGNTIYF.

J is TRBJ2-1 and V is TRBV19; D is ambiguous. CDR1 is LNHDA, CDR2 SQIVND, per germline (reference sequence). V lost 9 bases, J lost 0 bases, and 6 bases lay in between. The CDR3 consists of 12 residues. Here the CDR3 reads CASGSSYNEQFF. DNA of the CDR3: TGTGCCAGCGGTAGCTCCTACAATGAGCAGTTCTTC. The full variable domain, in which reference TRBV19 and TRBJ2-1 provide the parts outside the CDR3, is DGGITQSPKYLFRKEGQNVTLSCEQNLNHDAMYWYRQDPGQGLRLIYYSQIVNDFQKGDIAEGYSVSREKKESFPLTVTSAQKNPTAFYLCASGSSYNEQFFGPGTRLTVL.

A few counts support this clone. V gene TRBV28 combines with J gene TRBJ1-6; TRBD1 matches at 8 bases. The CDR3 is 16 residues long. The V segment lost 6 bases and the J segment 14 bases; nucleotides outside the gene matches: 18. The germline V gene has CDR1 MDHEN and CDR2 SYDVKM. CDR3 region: CASRPDGQGLMSTLHF. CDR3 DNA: TGTGCCAGCAGGCCAGATGGACAGGGTTTAATGTCAACCCTCCACTTT.

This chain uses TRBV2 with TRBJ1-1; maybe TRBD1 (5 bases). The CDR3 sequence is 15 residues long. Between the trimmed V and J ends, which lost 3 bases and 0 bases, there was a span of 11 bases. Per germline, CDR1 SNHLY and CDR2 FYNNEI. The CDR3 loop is CASSEGRGMNTEAFF. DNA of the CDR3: TGTGCCAGCAGTGAGGGTAGGGGCATGAACACTGAAGCTTTCTTT. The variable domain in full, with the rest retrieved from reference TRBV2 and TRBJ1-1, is EPEVTQTPSHQVTQMGQEVILRCVPISNHLYFYWYRQILGQKVEFLVSFYNNEISEKSEIFDDQFSVERPDGSNFTLKIRSTKLEDSAMYFCASSEGRGMNTEAFFGQGTRLTVV.

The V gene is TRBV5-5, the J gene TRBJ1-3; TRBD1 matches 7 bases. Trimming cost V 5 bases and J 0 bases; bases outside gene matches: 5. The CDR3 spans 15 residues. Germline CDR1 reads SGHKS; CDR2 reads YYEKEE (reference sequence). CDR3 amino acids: CASRSSGGSGNTIYF. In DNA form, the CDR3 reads TGTGCCAGCAGGTCCTCAGGGGGCTCTGGAAACACCATATATTTT.

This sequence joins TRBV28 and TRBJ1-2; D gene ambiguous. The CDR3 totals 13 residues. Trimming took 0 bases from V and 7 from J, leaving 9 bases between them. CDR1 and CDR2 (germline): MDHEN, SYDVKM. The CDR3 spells CASSLWGSSGYTF. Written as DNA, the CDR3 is TGTGCCAGCAGTTTATGGGGGAGTAGTGGCTACACCTTC.

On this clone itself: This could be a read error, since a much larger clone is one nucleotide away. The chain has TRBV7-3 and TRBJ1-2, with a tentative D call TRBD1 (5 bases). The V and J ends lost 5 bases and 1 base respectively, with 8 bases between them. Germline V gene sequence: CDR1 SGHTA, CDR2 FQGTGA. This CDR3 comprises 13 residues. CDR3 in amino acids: CASSPDNNYGYTF. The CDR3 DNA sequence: TGTGCCAGCAGCCCGGACAATAACTATGGCTACACCTTC.

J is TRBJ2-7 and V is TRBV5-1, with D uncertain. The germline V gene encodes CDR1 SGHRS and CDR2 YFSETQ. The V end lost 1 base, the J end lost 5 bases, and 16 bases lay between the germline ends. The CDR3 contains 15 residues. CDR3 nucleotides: TGCGCCAGCAGCTTGCAAACGTCGCGTAGTCACGAGCAGTACTTC. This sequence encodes CASSLQTSRSHEQYF.

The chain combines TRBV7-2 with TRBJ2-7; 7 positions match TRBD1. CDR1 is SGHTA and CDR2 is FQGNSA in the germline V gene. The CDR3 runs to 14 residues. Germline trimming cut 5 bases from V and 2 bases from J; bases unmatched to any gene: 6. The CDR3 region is CASSPRTGPYEQYF. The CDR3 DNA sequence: TGTGCCAGCAGCCCACGGACAGGTCCCTACGAGCAGTACTTC.

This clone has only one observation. The chain's CDR3 is CASSLTGVAGNTIYF. DNA for the CDR3: TGTGCCAGCAGTTTAACAGGGGTTGCAGGAAACACCATATATTTT. The chain has TRBV28 and TRBJ1-3, with 7 nucleotides matching TRBD1. Germline V gene sequence: CDR1 MDHEN, CDR2 SYDVKM. CDR3 length: 15 amino acids. Unmatched junction bases numbered 5, after V lost 2 bases and J lost 4 bases.

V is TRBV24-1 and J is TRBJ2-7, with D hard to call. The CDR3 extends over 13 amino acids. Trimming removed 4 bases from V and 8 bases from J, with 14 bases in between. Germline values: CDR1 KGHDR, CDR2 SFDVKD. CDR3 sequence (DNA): TGTGCCACCAGTGACCCCTACAGAACCCAGCAGTACTTC. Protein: CATSDPYRTQQYF.

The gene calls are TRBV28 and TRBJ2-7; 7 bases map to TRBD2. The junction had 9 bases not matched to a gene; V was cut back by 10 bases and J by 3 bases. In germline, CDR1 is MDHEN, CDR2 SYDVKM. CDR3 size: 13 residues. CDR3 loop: CAIGSGIGYEQYF. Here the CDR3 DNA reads TGTGCCATCGGAAGCGGGATCGGCTACGAGCAGTACTTC.

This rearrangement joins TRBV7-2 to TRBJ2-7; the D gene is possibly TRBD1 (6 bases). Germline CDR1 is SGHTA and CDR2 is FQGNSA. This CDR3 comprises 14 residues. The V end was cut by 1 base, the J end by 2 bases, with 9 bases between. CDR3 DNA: TGTGCCAGCAGCTTAGTACGGACAGCCTACGAGCAGTACTTC. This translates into CASSLVRTAYEQYF.

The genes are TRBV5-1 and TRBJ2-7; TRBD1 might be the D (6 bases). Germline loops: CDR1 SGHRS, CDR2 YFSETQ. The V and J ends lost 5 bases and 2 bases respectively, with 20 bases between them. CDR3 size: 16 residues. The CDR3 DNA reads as TGCGCCAGCAGTTTAATGGGGGCAGGTACGACCTACGAGCAGTACTTC. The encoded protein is CASSLMGAGTTYEQYF.

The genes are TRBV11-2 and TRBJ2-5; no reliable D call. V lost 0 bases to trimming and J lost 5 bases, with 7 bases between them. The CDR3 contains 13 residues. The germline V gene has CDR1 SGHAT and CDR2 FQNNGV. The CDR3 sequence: CASSLEARETQYF. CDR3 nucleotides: TGTGCCAGCAGCTTAGAGGCCCGTGAGACCCAGTACTTC.

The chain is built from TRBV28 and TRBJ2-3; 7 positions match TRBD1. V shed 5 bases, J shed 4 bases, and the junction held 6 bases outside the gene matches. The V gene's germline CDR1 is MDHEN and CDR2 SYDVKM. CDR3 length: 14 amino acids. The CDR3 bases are TGTGCCAGCAGTCAATACAGGGGCGCAGATACGCAGTATTTT. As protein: CASSQYRGADTQYF.

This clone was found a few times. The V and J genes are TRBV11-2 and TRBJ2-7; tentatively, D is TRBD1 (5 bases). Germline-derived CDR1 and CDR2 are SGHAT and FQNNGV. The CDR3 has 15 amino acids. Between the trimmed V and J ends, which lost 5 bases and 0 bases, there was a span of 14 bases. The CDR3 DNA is TGTGCCAGCAGCCAATACAAGGGGCCCTCCTACGAGCAGTACTTC. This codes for CASSQYKGPSYEQYF.

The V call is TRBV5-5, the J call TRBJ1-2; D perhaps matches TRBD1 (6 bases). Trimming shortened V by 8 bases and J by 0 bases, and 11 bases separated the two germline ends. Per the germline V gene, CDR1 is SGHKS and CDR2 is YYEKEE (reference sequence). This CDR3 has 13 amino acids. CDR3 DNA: TGTGCCAGTACACAGGGTACTAACTATGGCTACACCTTC. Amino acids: CASTQGTNYGYTF.

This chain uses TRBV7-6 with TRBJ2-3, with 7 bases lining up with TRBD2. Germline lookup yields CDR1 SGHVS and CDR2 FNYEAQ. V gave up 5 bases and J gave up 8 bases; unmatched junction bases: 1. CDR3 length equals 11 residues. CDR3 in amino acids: CASSPGGTQYF. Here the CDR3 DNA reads TGTGCCAGCAGCCCGGGAGGTACGCAGTATTTT.

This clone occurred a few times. The CDR3 loop reads CASSEQVSQETQYF. The CDR3 DNA sequence: TGTGCCAGCAGTGAGCAGGTCAGCCAAGAGACCCAGTACTTC. The V and J genes are TRBV2 and TRBJ2-5; D is undetermined. Deletions cut 3 bases from V and 1 base from J, with 9 bases between. CDR1 and CDR2 (germline): SNHLY, FYNNEI. The CDR3 spans 14 residues.